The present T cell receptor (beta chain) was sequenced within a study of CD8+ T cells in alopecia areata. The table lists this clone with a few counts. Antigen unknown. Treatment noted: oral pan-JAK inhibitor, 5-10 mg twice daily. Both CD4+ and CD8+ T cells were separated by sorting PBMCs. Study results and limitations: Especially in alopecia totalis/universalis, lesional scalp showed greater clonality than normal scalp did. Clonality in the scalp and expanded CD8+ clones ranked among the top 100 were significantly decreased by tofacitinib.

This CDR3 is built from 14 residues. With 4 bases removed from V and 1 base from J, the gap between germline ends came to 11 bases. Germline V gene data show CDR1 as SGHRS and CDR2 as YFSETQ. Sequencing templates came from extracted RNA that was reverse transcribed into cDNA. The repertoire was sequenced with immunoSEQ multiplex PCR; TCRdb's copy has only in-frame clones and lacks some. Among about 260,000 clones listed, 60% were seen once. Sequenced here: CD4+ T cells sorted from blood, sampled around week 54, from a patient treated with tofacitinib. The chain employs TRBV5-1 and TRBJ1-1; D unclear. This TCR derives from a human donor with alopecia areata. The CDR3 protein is CASSILEGNTEAFF. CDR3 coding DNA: TGCGCCAGCAGCATCTTGGAAGGGAACACTGAAGCTTTCTTT.